This passage covers 7 T cell receptor beta chains from one sample sequenced in a study of cytomegalovirus exposure and HLA in healthy donors. The method was immunoSEQ multiplex PCR; TCRdb's version includes in-frame clones alone and lacks a portion of them. The table has 150,000 to 250,000 clones, 70% to 85% seen once. The sample was PBMCs. All receptors derive from a woman in her 30s in good health and CMV-seropositive.

The chain carries TRBV27 and TRBJ1-1; 12 nucleotides line up with TRBD1. The CDR3 extends over 16 amino acids. Germline V gene lookup returns CDR1 MNHEY and CDR2 SMNVEV (reference sequence). V gave up 5 bases and J gave up 4 bases; unmatched junction bases: 8. CDR3 in amino acids: CASSPGTGGAGTEAFF. The CDR3 DNA sequence: TGTGCCAGCAGTCCCGGGACAGGGGGCGCGGGCACTGAAGCTTTCTTT.

The chain recombines TRBV5-1 with TRBJ2-1; 13 bases align to TRBD2. Per germline, CDR1 SGHRS and CDR2 YFSETQ. J lost 9 bases, V lost 4 bases, and 10 bases had no gene match. There are 16 residues in the CDR3. For the CDR3, the DNA is TGCGCCAGCAGCGGGACTAGCGGGAATCCCTCGGGTGAGCAGTTCTTC. It codes for CASSGTSGNPSGEQFF.

The chain joins TRBV7-6 to TRBJ2-3, with 9 bases matching TRBD2. J gave up 2 bases and V 0 bases, and 6 bases lay outside the gene matches. This CDR3 spans 17 amino acids. The germline CDR1 and CDR2 sequences are SGHVS and FNYEAQ. The CDR3 nucleotides read TGTGCCAGCAGCTTAGCAACGCGGGGGGGATACACAGATACGCAGTATTTT. Amino acid sequence: CASSLATRGGYTDTQYF.

This chain uses TRBV11-2 with TRBJ2-2; the D is unclear. Germline V gene lookup returns CDR1 SGHAT and CDR2 FQNNGV. The CDR3 runs to 14 residues. V was clipped by 1 base and J by 2 bases, with 5 bases between them. The CDR3 region is CASSLGLNTGELFF. The CDR3 DNA reads as TGTGCCAGCAGCTTAGGACTCAACACCGGGGAGCTGTTTTTT.

The gene calls are TRBV30 and TRBJ2-3; tentative D call: TRBD2 (5 bases). Trimming stripped 0 bases from V and 0 bases from J, with 10 bases between. In germline, CDR1 is GTSNPN, CDR2 SVGIG (reference sequence). The CDR3 consists of 15 residues. The CDR3 sequence: CAWSVGSGSTDTQYF. CDR3 in DNA: TGTGCCTGGAGTGTGGGATCGGGGAGCACAGATACGCAGTATTTT. Filled out from reference TRBV30 and TRBJ2-3, the complete variable domain reads SQTIHQWPATLVQPVGSPLSLECTVEGTSNPNLYWYRQAAGRGLQLLFYSVGIGQISSEVPQNLSASRPQDRQFILSSKKLLLSDSGFYLCAWSVGSGSTDTQYFGPGTRLTVL.

This chain connects TRBV5-1 to TRBJ2-2, with D perhaps matching TRBD2 (6 bases). V gave up 4 bases and J gave up 0 bases, with 13 bases separating them. CDR3 size: 16 residues. Germline lookup yields CDR1 SGHRS and CDR2 YFSETQ. The CDR3 DNA reads as TGCGCCAGCAGCCTGGCTTCGGGGGCGAACACCGGGGAGCTGTTTTTT. Translating gives CASSLASGANTGELFF.

This chain connects TRBV11-2 to TRBJ2-7; 11 nucleotides line up with TRBD2. Trimming took 5 bases from V and 4 from J; bases not matched to a gene: 4. Germline CDR1 and CDR2: SGHAT and FQNNGV. CDR3 length equals 14 residues. CDR3 DNA: TGTGCCAGCAGCCCAGGGACTAGCGGTTACGAGCAGTACTTC. It translates to CASSPGTSGYEQYF.